This T cell receptor beta chain was sequenced for a study of CD8 T cells in ankylosing spondylitis. Study-wide results and caveats: According to the report, clones linked to the disease were significantly enriched in matched synovial fluid samples taken from ankylosing spondylitis patients.

As regards this clonotype: Antigen unknown.

Molecular-barcoded quantitative 5'-RACE produced these TCR beta libraries. TCRdb called the 5' RACE reads again in MiXCR, with one record for every CDR3 protein. Of a few hundred thousand distinct CDR3 sequences in the sample, more than 20% were seen once. The CDR3 runs to 16 residues. Looked up from germline, CDR1 is DFQATT and CDR2 is SNEGSKA (reference sequence). The V and J ends lost 1 base and 4 bases, in that order; junction bases with no gene match: 13. The clonotype was recovered from a female donor with ankylosing spondylitis or in good health (not recorded which). Sequencing was carried out using blood, either unsorted or a sorted T cell fraction (not recorded which). The chain carries TRBV20-1 and TRBJ2-7, with 7 positions matching TRBD2. CDR3: CSARVLGSGSGYEQYF. For the CDR3, the DNA is TGCAGTGCTAGAGTCCTAGGTAGCGGGTCAGGTTACGAGCAGTACTTC.